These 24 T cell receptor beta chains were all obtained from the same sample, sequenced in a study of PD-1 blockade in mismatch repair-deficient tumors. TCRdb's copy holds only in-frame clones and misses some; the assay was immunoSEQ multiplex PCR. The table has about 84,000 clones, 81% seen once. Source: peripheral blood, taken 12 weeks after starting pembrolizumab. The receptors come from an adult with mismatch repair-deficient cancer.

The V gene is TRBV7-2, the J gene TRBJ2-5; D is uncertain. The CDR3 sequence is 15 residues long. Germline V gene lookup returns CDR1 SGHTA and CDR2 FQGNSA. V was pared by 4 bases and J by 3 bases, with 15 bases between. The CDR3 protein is CASSSQMAEKETQYF. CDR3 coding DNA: TGTGCCAGCAGCTCCCAAATGGCGGAAAAAGAGACCCAGTACTTC.

CDR3 protein: CATSTDRGPYEQYF. For the CDR3, the DNA is TGTGCCACCAGCACAGACAGGGGGCCCTACGAGCAGTACTTC. The V gene is TRBV15, the J gene TRBJ2-7; TRBD1 matches at 10 bases. The CDR3 runs to 14 residues. After removal of 4 bases from V and 2 bases from J, the junction contained 2 bases not matched to a gene. Germline values: CDR1 LNHNV, CDR2 YYDKDF (reference sequence).

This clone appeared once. This CDR3 reads CASSISGRAVEQFF. For the CDR3, the DNA is TGTGCCAGTAGTATTAGCGGGAGGGCCGTTGAGCAGTTCTTC. The chain recombines TRBV19 with TRBJ2-1; 11 bases map to TRBD2. Germline V gives CDR1 LNHDA, CDR2 SQIVND (reference sequence). The length of the CDR3 is 14 residues. V trimming: 3 bases; J trimming: 9 bases; junction bases outside the gene matches: 4.

Here the CDR3 DNA reads TGCAGCGTTGAAGATCCTCAGCGGGAGGTCTACAATGAGCAGTTCTTC. Translating gives CSVEDPQREVYNEQFF. V and J are TRBV29-1 and TRBJ2-1; 9 nucleotides match TRBD2. Losses at the gene ends were 0 bases for V and 3 bases for J; bases not matched to a gene: 6. Germline lookup yields CDR1 SQVTM and CDR2 ANQGSEA. The CDR3 sequence is 16 residues long.

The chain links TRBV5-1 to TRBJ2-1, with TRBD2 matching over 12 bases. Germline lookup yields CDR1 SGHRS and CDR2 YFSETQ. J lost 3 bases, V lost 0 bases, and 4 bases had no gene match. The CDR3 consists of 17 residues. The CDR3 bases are TGCGCCAGCAGCTTGGAGACTAGCGGGAGAATCTACAATGAGCAGTTCTTC. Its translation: CASSLETSGRIYNEQFF.

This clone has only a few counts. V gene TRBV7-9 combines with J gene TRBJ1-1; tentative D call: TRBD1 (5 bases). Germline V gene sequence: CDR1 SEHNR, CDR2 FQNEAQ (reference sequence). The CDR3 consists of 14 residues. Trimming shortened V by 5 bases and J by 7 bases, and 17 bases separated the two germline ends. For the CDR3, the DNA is TGTGCCAGCAGCCCCGGGGCGGGCCCCGATGAAGCTTTCTTT. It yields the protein CASSPGAGPDEAFF.

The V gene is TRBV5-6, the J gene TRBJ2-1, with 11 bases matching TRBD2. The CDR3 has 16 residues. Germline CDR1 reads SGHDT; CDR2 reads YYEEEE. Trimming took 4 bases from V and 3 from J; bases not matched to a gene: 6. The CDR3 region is CASSLLGLADYNEQFF. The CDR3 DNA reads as TGTGCCAGCAGCCTGCTGGGACTAGCGGACTACAATGAGCAGTTCTTC.

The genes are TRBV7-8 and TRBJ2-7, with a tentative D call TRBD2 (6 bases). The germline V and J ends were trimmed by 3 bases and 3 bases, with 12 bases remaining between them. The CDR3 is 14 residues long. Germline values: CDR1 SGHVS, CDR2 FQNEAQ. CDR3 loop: CASSFRDFIYEQYF. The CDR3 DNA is TGTGCCAGCAGCTTCCGGGACTTCATCTACGAGCAGTACTTC.

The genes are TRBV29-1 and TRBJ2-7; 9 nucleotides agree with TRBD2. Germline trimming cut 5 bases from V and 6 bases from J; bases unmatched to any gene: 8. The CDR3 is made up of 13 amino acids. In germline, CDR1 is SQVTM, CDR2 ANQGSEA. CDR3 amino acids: CSVQGLASIEQYF. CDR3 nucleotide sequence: TGCAGCGTTCAAGGACTAGCGTCGATCGAGCAGTACTTC.

CDR3 protein: CASSPQLFGGELFF. The CDR3 DNA reads TGTGCCAGCAGTCCCCAGCTGTTTGGCGGGGAGCTGTTTTTT. The V and J genes are TRBV27 and TRBJ2-2, with no clear D. The CDR3 runs 14 residues. Looked up from germline, CDR1 is MNHEY and CDR2 is SMNVEV (reference sequence). The germline V and J ends were trimmed by 5 bases and 7 bases, with 14 bases remaining between them.

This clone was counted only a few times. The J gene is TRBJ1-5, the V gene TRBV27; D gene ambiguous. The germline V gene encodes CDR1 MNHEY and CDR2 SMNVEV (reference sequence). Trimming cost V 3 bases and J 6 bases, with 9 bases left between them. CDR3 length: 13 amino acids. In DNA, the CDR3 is TGTGCCAGCAGTTTGGAACGGGGTCAGCCCCAGCATTTT. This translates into CASSLERGQPQHF.

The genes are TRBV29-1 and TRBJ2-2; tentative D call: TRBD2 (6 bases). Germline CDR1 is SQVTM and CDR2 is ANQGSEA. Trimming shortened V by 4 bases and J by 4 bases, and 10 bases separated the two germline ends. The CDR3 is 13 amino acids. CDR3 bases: TGCAGCGTTGGGGGACTGTCCACCGGGGAGCTGTTTTTT. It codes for CSVGGLSTGELFF.

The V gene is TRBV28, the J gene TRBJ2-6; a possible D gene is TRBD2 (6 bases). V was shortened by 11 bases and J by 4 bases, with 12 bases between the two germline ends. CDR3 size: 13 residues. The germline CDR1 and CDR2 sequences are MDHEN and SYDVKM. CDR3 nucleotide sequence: TGTGCCCGCCGGGGGAGGGGGGCCAACGTCCTGACTTTC. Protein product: CARRGRGANVLTF.

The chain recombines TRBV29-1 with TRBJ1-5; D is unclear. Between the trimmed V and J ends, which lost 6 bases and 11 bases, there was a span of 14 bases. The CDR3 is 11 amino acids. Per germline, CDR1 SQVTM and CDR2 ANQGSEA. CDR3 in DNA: TGCAGCGTGGGCGAGACCGGGACCCAGCATTTT. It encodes CSVGETGTQHF. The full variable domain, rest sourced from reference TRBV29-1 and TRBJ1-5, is SAVISQKPSRDICQRGTSLTIQCQVDSQVTMMFWYRQQPGQSLTLIATANQGSEATYESGFVIDKFPISRPNLTFSTLTVSNMSPEDSSIYLCSVGETGTQHFGDGTRLSIL.

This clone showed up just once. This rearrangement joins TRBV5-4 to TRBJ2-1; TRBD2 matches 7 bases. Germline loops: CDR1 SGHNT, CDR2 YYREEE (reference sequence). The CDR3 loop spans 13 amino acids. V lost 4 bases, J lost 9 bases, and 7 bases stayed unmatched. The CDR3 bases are TGTGCCAGCAGCGGCGGACTAGTTCTTGAGCAGTTCTTC. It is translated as CASSGGLVLEQFF.

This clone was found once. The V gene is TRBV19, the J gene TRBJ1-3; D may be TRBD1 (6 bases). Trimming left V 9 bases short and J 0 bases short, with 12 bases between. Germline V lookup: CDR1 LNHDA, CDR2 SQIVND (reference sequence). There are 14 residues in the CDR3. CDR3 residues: CASRDISSGNTIYF. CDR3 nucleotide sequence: TGTGCCAGCCGGGACATTAGCTCTGGAAACACCATATATTTT.

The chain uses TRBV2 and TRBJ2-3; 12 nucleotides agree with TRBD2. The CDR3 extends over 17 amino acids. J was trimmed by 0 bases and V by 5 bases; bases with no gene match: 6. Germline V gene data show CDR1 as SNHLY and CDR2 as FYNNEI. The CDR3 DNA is TGTGCCAGCAGTAACCTAGCGGGGGGGACGAGCACAGATACGCAGTATTTT. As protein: CASSNLAGGTSTDTQYF.

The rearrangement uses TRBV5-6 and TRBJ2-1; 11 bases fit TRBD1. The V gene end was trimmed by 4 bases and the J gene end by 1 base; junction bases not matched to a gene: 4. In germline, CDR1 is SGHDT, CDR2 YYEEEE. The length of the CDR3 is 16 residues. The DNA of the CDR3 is TGTGCCAGCAGCCCCGGACAGGGGGCGTCCTACAATGAGCAGTTCTTC. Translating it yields CASSPGQGASYNEQFF.

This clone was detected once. Here the CDR3 reads CASSLDVGREQYF. The DNA of the CDR3 is TGCGCCAGCAGCCTTGACGTGGGGCGCGAGCAGTACTTC. V usage is TRBV5-1 and J usage is TRBJ2-7, with a weak D call TRBD1 (5 bases). Per the germline V gene, CDR1 is SGHRS and CDR2 is YFSETQ. This CDR3 is built from 13 residues. Trimming shortened V by 4 bases and J by 6 bases, and 14 bases separated the two germline ends.

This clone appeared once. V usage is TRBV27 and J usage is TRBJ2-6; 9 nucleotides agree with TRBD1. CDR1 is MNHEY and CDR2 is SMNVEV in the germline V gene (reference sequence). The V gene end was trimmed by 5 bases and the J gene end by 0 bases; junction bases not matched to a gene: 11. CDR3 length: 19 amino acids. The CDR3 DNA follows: TGTGCCAGCAGTCCCGCTGTAGGACAGGGGAGCTCTGGGGCCAACGTCCTGACTTTC. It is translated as CASSPAVGQGSSGANVLTF.

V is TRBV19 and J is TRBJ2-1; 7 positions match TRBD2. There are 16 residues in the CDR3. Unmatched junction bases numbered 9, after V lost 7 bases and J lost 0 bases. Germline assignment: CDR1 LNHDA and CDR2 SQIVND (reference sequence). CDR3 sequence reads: CASTPSGLDSYNEQFF. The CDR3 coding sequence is TGTGCCAGTACCCCGTCCGGACTAGACTCCTACAATGAGCAGTTCTTC.

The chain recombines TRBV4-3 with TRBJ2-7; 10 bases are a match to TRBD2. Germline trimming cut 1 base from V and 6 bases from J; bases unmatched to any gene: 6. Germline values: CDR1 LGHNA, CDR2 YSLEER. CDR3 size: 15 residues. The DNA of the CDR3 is TGCGCCAGCAGCCAAGTTGCTAGCGGGAGACTCGAGCAGTACTTC. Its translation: CASSQVASGRLEQYF.

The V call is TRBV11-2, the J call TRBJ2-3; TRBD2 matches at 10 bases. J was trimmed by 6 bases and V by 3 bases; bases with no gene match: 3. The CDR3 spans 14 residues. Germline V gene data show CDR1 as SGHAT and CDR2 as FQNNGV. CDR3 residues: CASSFLAGADTQYF. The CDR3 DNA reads TGTGCCAGCAGCTTTCTAGCGGGAGCTGATACGCAGTATTTT.

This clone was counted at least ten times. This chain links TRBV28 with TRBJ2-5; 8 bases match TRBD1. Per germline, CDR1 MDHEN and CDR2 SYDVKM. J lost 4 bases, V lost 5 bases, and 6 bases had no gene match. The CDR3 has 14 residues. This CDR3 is CASSPPGTGETQYF. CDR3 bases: TGTGCCAGCAGTCCCCCCGGGACAGGAGAGACCCAGTACTTC.